Listed below are T cell receptor beta chains from one sample, sequenced in a study of a mutant IDH1 vaccine in newly diagnosed glioma. Which antigens these TCRs recognize remains unknown. Sequencing used immunoSEQ multiplex PCR; TCRdb keeps in-frame clones, though not all of them. Here the sample spans 45,000 to 65,000 clones, 82% being singletons. The sample consisted of PBMCs, taken from a glioma patient whose treatment included an IDH1 peptide vaccine. The origin of the receptors is a woman aged 18-35 years with glioma. Some clones in this sample may be carry-over from other donors' samples. Each CDR3 is given with its conserved first and last residue. D genes are given only for firm matches. A row's size may be missing; if present it is once, few, many or a size class.

size	V	D	J	DNA	CDR3
.	TRBV4-2	TRBD1	TRBJ1-5	TGTGCCAGCAGCCAAGGACAGGGATTCGGAGCCGATCAGCCCCAGCATTTT	CASSQGQGFGADQPQHF
.	TRBV27	.	TRBJ1-1	TGTGCCAGCAGTTCGACGATGGGGGTTGGAGCTTTCTTT	CASSSTMGVGAFF
few	TRBV5-1	.	TRBJ1-4	TGCGCCAGCAGCCTATTGGGAGCTCTTCCTAGTAATGAAAAACTGTTTTTT	CASSLLGALPSNEKLFF
.	TRBV5-1	TRBD2	TRBJ2-2	TGCGCCAGCGGACTAGCGGGAAGGTTCGGCGGGGAGCTGTTTTTT	CASGLAGRFGGELFF
.	TRBV7-7	TRBD1	TRBJ2-5	TGTGCTAGCAGCACCGACAGGGGCCAAGAGACCCAGTACTTC	CASSTDRGQETQYF
few	TRBV6-4	TRBD2	TRBJ2-7	TGTGCCAGCAGTGTTTCGGGCGACGCGGGGGACGAGCAGTACTTC	CASSVSGDAGDEQYF
.	TRBV25-1	TRBD1	TRBJ1-3	TGTGCCAGCAGTCCACGAAAGGGGGCCGGTTCGGCTGGAAACACCATATATTTT	CASSPRKGAGSAGNTIYF
.	TRBV5-4	TRBD1	TRBJ1-4	TGTGCCAGCAGCTCACAGGGGGCGGGTGAGTTTTTT	CASSSQGAGEFF
.	TRBV27	.	TRBJ1-2	TGTGCCAGCAGTTTCCGGGGTAGCGGCTACACCTTC	CASSFRGSGYTF
.	TRBV27	.	TRBJ2-1	TGTGCCAGCAGTCCTCGGGCTAGTTGGCAGAGGATTGTTGCTAGCTCCTACAATGAGCAGTTCTTC	CASSPRASWQRIVASSYNEQFF
.	TRBV5-6	.	TRBJ2-3	TGTGCCAGCAGCTTGCCGCAGGATACGCAGTATTTT	CASSLPQDTQYF
.	TRBV5-8	.	TRBJ2-7	TGTGCCAGCAGCTTGGGTGGAGGGGGCTCCTACGAGCAGTACTTC	CASSLGGGGSYEQYF
.	TRBV9	TRBD1	TRBJ1-2	TGTGCCAGCAGCGCCGGACAGGGGGCTTACTATGGCTACACCTTC	CASSAGQGAYYGYTF